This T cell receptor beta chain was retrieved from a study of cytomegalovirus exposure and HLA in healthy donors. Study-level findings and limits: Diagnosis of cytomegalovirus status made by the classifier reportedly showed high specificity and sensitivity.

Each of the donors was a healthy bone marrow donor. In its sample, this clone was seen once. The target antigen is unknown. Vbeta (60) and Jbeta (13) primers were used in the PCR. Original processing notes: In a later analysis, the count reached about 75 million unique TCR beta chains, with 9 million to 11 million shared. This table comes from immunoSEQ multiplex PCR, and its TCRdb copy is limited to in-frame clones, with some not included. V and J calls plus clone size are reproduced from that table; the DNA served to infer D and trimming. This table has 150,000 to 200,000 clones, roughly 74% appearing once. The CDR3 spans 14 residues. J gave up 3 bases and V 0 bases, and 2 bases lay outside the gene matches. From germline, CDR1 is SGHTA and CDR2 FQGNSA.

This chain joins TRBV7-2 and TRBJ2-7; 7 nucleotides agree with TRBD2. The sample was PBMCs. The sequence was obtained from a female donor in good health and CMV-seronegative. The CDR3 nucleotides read TGTGCCAGCAGCTTAGCGGGAGGGGTCTACGAGCAGTACTTC. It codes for CASSLAGGVYEQYF.